This T cell receptor (beta chain) is drawn from a study of OX40 agonist ivuxolimab in advanced cancers. Overall study: In this cohort, patients received ivuxolimab, an agonistic anti-OX40 (CD134) antibody.

Sequencing used immunoSEQ multiplex PCR; TCRdb keeps in-frame clones, though not all of them. The table records roughly 56,000 clones, around 84% of them present only once. The receptor was derived from an adult with an advanced solid tumor such as melanoma, head and neck, liver or kidney cancer. The source material was CD4+ or CD8+ T cells sorted from blood, sampled in a trial of the OX40 agonist ivuxolimab.

CDR3 amino acids: CASGLMLGKNIQYF. The CDR3 nucleotides are TGTGCTAGTGGTTTAATGCTAGGCAAAAACATTCAGTACTTC. The chain is built from TRBV12-5 and TRBJ2-4; no firm D call. Trimming pared 3 bases from V and 3 bases from J, leaving 9 bases between. CDR1 LGHNT and CDR2 FRNRAP come from the germline V gene. The CDR3 totals 14 residues.